This T cell receptor (beta chain) was recorded in a study of CD8+CD57+ T cells in acquired aplastic anemia. Sequenced patients had shown CD8+CD57+ cell expansion by flow cytometry. Trimming took 3 bases from V and 4 from J; bases not matched to a gene: 7. CDR3 length equals 14 residues. Germline V gene sequence: CDR1 SGHDT, CDR2 YYEEEE. For CDR3 and TCR beta VDJ profiling, genomic DNA was the template used. TCRdb analysed the reads with MiXCR anew, one entry per CDR3 protein. The table records 220,000 or so distinct CDR3 sequences, about 62% of them present only once. The clonotype originates from a human donor with aplastic anemia. The sample comprised sorted CD4+, CD8+, or CD8+CD57+ T cells (not recorded which) from PBMCs. The rearrangement joins TRBV5-6 to TRBJ2-7; 7 bases map to TRBD1. The CDR3 bases are TGTGCCAGCAGCTCAACAGGGGTTTGGTACGAGCAGTACTTC. Translation: CASSSTGVWYEQYF.